The next 3 T cell receptor beta chains were all read from a single sample in a study of blood T cell repertoires in COVID-19. The protocol was immunoSEQ multiplex PCR, while the TCRdb copy is restricted to in-frame clones and leaves out a portion. This sample yields 250,000 to 300,000 clones, of which approximately 92% are seen a single time; 3.5% to 5.5% belongs to the top ten. Sequences were obtained from peripheral blood. The receptors shown here come from a woman aged 40 to 50 who had recovered from COVID-19.

The V call is TRBV28, the J call TRBJ1-6; 8 nucleotides match TRBD1. V shed 6 bases and J 1 base; nucleotides not matched to a gene: 11. The CDR3 runs 18 residues. The germline CDR1 and CDR2 sequences are MDHEN and SYDVKM. The CDR3 DNA follows: TGTGCCAGCAGCGTCAGGGGGCATGATTCGTCCTATAATTCACCCCTCCACTTT. It specifies CASSVRGHDSSYNSPLHF.

The rearrangement uses TRBV7-9 and TRBJ1-1; TRBD1 agrees at 12 bases. The CDR3 totals 16 residues. CDR1 SEHNR and CDR2 FQNEAQ come from the germline V gene (reference sequence). J lost 4 bases, V lost 6 bases, and 9 bases had no gene match. The DNA for the CDR3 is TGTGCCAGCAGGTTCCCGGGACAGGGGGCGAGCACTGAAGCTTTCTTT. Translating gives CASRFPGQGASTEAFF. Supplemented by reference TRBV7-9 and TRBJ1-1, the full variable domain reads DTGVSQNPRHKITKRGQNVTFRCDPISEHNRLYWYRQTLGQGPEFLTYFQNEAQLEKSRLLSDRFSAERPKGSFSTLEIQRTEQGDSAMYLCASRFPGQGASTEAFFGQGTRLTVV.

The chain joins TRBV5-1 to TRBJ2-5; 13 nucleotides line up with TRBD2. The CDR3 loop spans 17 amino acids. The ends lost 4 bases at V and 0 bases at J; junction bases unmatched: 6. Germline V gene data show CDR1 as SGHRS and CDR2 as YFSETQ. In DNA form, the CDR3 reads TGCGCCAGCAGCGTCGGACTAGCGGGAGCCGACCAAGAGACCCAGTACTTC. Translated: CASSVGLAGADQETQYF.